This is a list of T cell receptor beta chains from one sample in a study of T cell repertoires in aging, cancer and after chemotherapy. TCRdb re-derived calls from the multiplex PCR reads in MiXCR, one entry per CDR3 protein. The sample has about 1,700 distinct CDR3 sequences; about 32% are singletons. What was sequenced was blood. These receptors were obtained from a human donor with a blood cancer. CDR3s include the opening cysteine and the closing phenylalanine or tryptophan. Some rows mark clone size as missing; the rest say once, few, many or name a class of expanded clone.

J gene,clone size,V gene,CDR3 protein
TRBJ1-6,NA,TRBV13,CASSSPTGRSYNSPLHF
TRBJ2-6,medium-sized,TRBV19,CASRGNSGANVLTF
TRBJ2-7,NA,TRBV5-6,CASSYTGTSSYEQYF
TRBJ2-7,few,TRBV6-5,CASSYRTGGYEQYF
TRBJ1-5,NA,TRBV5-1,CASSLGQGRQPQHF
TRBJ1-5,few,TRBV19,CASAQLDAGITSNQPQHF
TRBJ2-1,large,TRBV6-5,CASLGGNEQFF
TRBJ1-1,NA,TRBV30,CASSYREWTEAFF
TRBJ1-2,medium-sized,TRBV27,CASSLEGADGYTF
TRBJ2-1,few,TRBV20-1,CSATRTQGSPYNEQFF
TRBJ1-1,few,TRBV27,CASSFRGSPFMNTEAFF
TRBJ2-1,NA,TRBV6-1,CASSEWTPGEQFF
TRBJ1-1,NA,TRBV5-6,CASSWGSGNTEAFF
TRBJ1-2,NA,TRBV27,CASSLGRNYGYTF
TRBJ1-1,NA,TRBV12-3/TRBV12-4,CATQLDRANTEAFF
TRBJ2-3,medium-sized,TRBV15,CATSGGASGGSTDTQYF
TRBJ2-3,NA,TRBV7-2,CASSPNGLASSTDTQYF
TRBJ2-7,NA,TRBV20-1,CSAGQGDEQYF
TRBJ2-3,NA,TRBV5-1,CASSWQGETDTQYF
TRBJ1-5,NA,TRBV6-1,CASSGRPSTGSNQPQHF
TRBJ2-7,NA,TRBV20-1,CSARVAGRYEQYF
TRBJ2-1,NA,TRBV18,CASSPRGTSGGQSSYNEQFF
TRBJ1-4,few,TRBV5-1,CASSMGGGAEKLFF
TRBJ2-7,few,TRBV7-3,CASSPGTSGVYEQYF
TRBJ1-1,few,TRBV10-3,CAISEGRGFEAFF